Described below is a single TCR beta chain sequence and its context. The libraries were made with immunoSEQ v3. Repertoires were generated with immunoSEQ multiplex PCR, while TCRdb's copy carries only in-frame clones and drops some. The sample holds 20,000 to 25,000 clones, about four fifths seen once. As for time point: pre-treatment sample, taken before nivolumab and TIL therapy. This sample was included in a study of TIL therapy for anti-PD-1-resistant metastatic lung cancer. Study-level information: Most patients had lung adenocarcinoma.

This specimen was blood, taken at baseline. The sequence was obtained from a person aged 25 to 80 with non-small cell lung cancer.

DNA for the CDR3: TGTGCCAGCACCCCCAGGGGCCCCGCGGAACTGTTTTTT. Residues: CASTPRGPAELFF. The chain uses TRBV6-1 and TRBJ1-4; a weak D match, TRBD1 (6 bases). Germline V CDR1 and CDR2: MNHNS, SASEGT. Trimming took off 7 bases at V and 12 bases at J, with 18 bases between the two ends. The CDR3 runs to 13 residues.